This TCR beta chain originates from a study of cytomegalovirus exposure and HLA in healthy donors. This clone has more than one count but fewer than ten. V lost 5 bases to trimming and J lost 5 bases, with 7 bases between them. Germline CDR1 is MNHNS and CDR2 is SASEGT. The CDR3 sequence is 11 residues long. With 60 Vbeta and 13 Jbeta primers, the PCR was carried out. The method was immunoSEQ multiplex PCR; TCRdb's version includes in-frame clones alone and lacks a portion of them. Among 100,000 to 150,000 clones listed, around 70% were seen once. This receptor was identified in a human donor in good health. Input material: PBMCs. The V call is TRBV6-1, the J call TRBJ2-7; D unclear. The CDR3 loop is CASSYLDEQYF. DNA for the CDR3: TGTGCCAGCAGTTATCTCGACGAGCAGTACTTC.